This TCR beta chain comes out of a study of cytomegalovirus exposure and HLA in healthy donors. Across the whole study: Within an early data release were 65 million to 90 million unique TCRs drawn from HLA-typed donors. Overall study results and limits: Cytomegalovirus status was reportedly diagnosed by the classifier with high sensitivity and specificity.

CDR1 is SEHNR, CDR2 FQNEAQ, per germline (reference sequence). The CDR3 covers 16 residues. The ends lost 5 bases at V and 6 bases at J; junction bases unmatched: 8. For this clone: Its antigen is as yet unknown.

The PCR was carried out with 60 Vbeta primers and 13 Jbeta primers. The repertoire was sequenced with immunoSEQ multiplex PCR; TCRdb's copy has only in-frame clones and lacks some. Here the sample spans some 150,000 clones, about 71% being singletons. The chain links TRBV7-9 to TRBJ2-2, with 11 positions matching TRBD1. Sequenced: PBMCs. The TCR comes from a woman under 40 in good health and CMV-seronegative. The CDR3 here is CASSPSGQGAAGELFF. Here the CDR3 DNA reads TGTGCCAGCAGCCCCTCTGGACAGGGGGCTGCCGGGGAGCTGTTTTTT.